Included here is one T cell receptor (beta chain) sequence, with context. This entry is derived from a study of blood T cell repertoires in COVID-19. Study details: The cDNA or gDNA used as material had been derived from T cells, B-cell-depleted T cells, or PBMCs.

Germline lookup yields CDR1 SGHDT and CDR2 YYEEEE. The CDR3 extends over 16 amino acids. Trimming cost V 4 bases and J 0 bases; bases outside gene matches: 7. TCRdb keeps only in-frame clones here, not all; method: immunoSEQ multiplex PCR. The top ten hold 10% to 15% of the sample, which has about 280,000 clones, approximately 85% seen once. J is TRBJ2-4 and V is TRBV5-6; TRBD2 aligns across 7 bases. The receptor was derived from a human donor in a cohort sampled during active COVID-19. Input material: peripheral blood. In nucleotides, the CDR3 is TGTGCCAGCAGCCGAGCGGGACTTTCAGCCAAAAACATTCAGTACTTC. Translated, it gives CASSRAGLSAKNIQYF.